The rows below give T cell receptor beta chains drawn from one sample of a study of shared clonotypes between healthy human individuals. TCRdb's copy holds only in-frame clones and misses some; the assay was immunoSEQ multiplex PCR. The sample records about 1,500,000 clones, around 97% being singletons. Sequencing was done on a sample of naive CD4+ T cells sorted from blood. The receptors shown here come from a man aged 25 to 45 in good health. The CDR3 runs from the conserved cysteine through the conserved F or W. The D gene is left open where the match is weak. A clone size is listed for some rows: how often the clone was seen (once, few, many), or a class if it is expanded.

CASSFSTSGLYNEQFF | TGTGCCAGCAGTTTCTCAACTAGCGGGCTTTACAATGAGCAGTTCTTC | TRBV27 | TRBD2 | TRBJ2-1 | -
CASPPQAEQFF | TGCGCCAGCCCCCCGCAGGCAGAGCAGTTCTTC | TRBV5-1 | - | TRBJ2-1 | -
CSLLGAGGPTDTQYF | TGCAGCCTTCTCGGGGCGGGAGGGCCCACAGATACGCAGTATTTT | TRBV29-1 | TRBD2 | TRBJ2-3 | -
CASSLVGTGENEKLFF | TGCGCCAGCAGCTTGGTTGGAACAGGGGAAAATGAAAAACTGTTTTTT | TRBV5-1 | TRBD1 | TRBJ1-4 | -
CASSPPPGRAGSYEQYF | TGTGCCAGCAGTCCACCCCCGGGCAGAGCGGGGTCCTACGAGCAGTACTTC | TRBV28 | TRBD2 | TRBJ2-7 | -
CASSLFSSNEQFF | TGTGCCAGCAGCTTGTTCTCTAGCAATGAGCAGTTCTTC | TRBV5-5 | - | TRBJ2-1 | -
CSVTTVLTYEQYF | TGCAGCGTTACAACAGTGTTAACCTACGAGCAGTACTTC | TRBV29-1 | - | TRBJ2-7 | -
CASSYWAGEGRETQYF | TGTGCCAGCAGTTACTGGGCGGGAGAGGGGAGAGAGACCCAGTACTTC | TRBV6-5 | TRBD2 | TRBJ2-5 | -
CASSAASHPADTQYF | TGTGCCAGCTCCGCCGCCTCTCATCCGGCCGATACGCAGTATTTT | TRBV18 | - | TRBJ2-3 | -
CASSPFPGGGSYNEQFF | TGCGCCAGCAGCCCGTTCCCCGGGGGAGGGTCCTACAATGAGCAGTTCTTC | TRBV5-1 | TRBD2 | TRBJ2-1 | -
CASSVQGFGYTF | TGTGCCAGCAGTGTTCAGGGATTCGGCTACACCTTC | TRBV25-1 | - | TRBJ1-2 | -
CASSQTSGAYNEQFF | TGTGCCAGCAGCCAGACTAGCGGAGCCTACAATGAGCAGTTCTTC | TRBV14 | TRBD2 | TRBJ2-1 | -
CSVGGPGGRETQYF | TGCAGCGTTGGGGGCCCAGGCGGCCGCGAGACCCAGTACTTC | TRBV29-1 | - | TRBJ2-5 | -
CASTPLGYNEQFF | TGTGCCAGCACCCCGTTAGGGTACAATGAGCAGTTCTTC | TRBV11-1 | - | TRBJ2-1 | -
CASSLVEAVTGELFF | TGTGCCAGCAGCCTCGTCGAGGCCGTTACCGGGGAGCTGTTTTTT | TRBV14 | - | TRBJ2-2 | once
CASSPQQGGLKTQYF | TGTGCCAGCAGCCCCCAACAGGGGGGGCTGAAGACCCAGTACTTC | TRBV27 | - | TRBJ2-5 | once
CAIRRQGASGNTIYF | TGTGCCATCAGGCGACAGGGGGCCTCTGGAAACACCATATATTTT | TRBV10-3 | TRBD1 | TRBJ1-3 | -
CASSLSPGELFF | TGTGCCAGCAGCTTGTCGCCCGGGGAGCTGTTTTTT | TRBV5-5 | - | TRBJ2-2 | -
CASSLSIPASYEQYF | TGTGCCAGCAGCTTAAGTATACCAGCATCCTACGAGCAGTACTTC | TRBV11-1 | - | TRBJ2-7 | -
CASSFDRGGTDTQYF | TGCGCCAGCAGCTTCGACAGGGGAGGCACAGATACGCAGTATTTT | TRBV5-1 | TRBD1 | TRBJ2-3 | -
CASSEYNEQFF | TGTGCCAGCAGTGAGTACAATGAGCAGTTCTTC | TRBV25-1 | - | TRBJ2-1 | -
CASSLAGQDEQFF | TGTGCCAGCAGCTTAGCGGGTCAGGATGAGCAGTTCTTC | TRBV7-3 | - | TRBJ2-1 | -
CASRPVASQPQHF | TGTGCCAGCAGACCCGTGGCAAGTCAGCCCCAGCATTTT | TRBV28 | - | TRBJ1-5 | -
CASRDRTTNEKLFF | TGTGCCAGCAGGGACAGGACAACTAATGAAAAACTGTTTTTT | TRBV2 | TRBD1 | TRBJ1-4 | -
CASTGPPGHKGGYGYTF | TGTGCCAGCACAGGGCCTCCGGGCCATAAAGGCGGCTATGGCTACACCTTC | TRBV28 | - | TRBJ1-2 | once
CASSKWGLAGAGETQYF | TGTGCCAGCAGTAAATGGGGACTAGCGGGAGCAGGGGAGACCCAGTACTTC | TRBV28 | TRBD2 | TRBJ2-5 | -
CASSGGTDYEQYF | TGTGCCAGCAGCGGGGGCACGGATTACGAGCAGTACTTC | TRBV9 | - | TRBJ2-7 | -
CASSLVGAQDTQYF | TGTGCCAGCAGCTTAGTTGGGGCGCAAGATACGCAGTATTTT | TRBV7-9 | - | TRBJ2-3 | -
CASSRGTGETQYF | TGTGCCAGCAGTCGGGGGACGGGTGAGACCCAGTACTTC | TRBV6-6 | - | TRBJ2-5 | -
CASSSGGLAGGNEQFF | TGTGCCAGCAGCTCCGGTGGATTAGCGGGAGGCAATGAGCAGTTCTTC | TRBV5-4 | TRBD2 | TRBJ2-1 | -
CASSAGGTISTDTQYF | TGTGCCAGCAGTGCGGGGGGGACAATCAGCACAGATACGCAGTATTTT | TRBV6-1 | TRBD2 | TRBJ2-3 | -
CASSLGGLGQIGGELFF | TGTGCCAGCAGCTTAGGGGGACTCGGCCAGATAGGCGGGGAGCTGTTTTTT | TRBV7-3 | - | TRBJ2-2 | -
CASSLDRLNTGELFF | TGTGCCAGCAGTCTTGACAGGCTAAACACCGGGGAGCTGTTTTTT | TRBV7-2 | - | TRBJ2-2 | -